These 22 T cell receptor beta chains share one sample of origin, sequenced in a study of CD4 T cells in relation to SARS-CoV-2 and coronaviruses. CD4+ T cells from unexposed donors were obtained before the COVID-19 pandemic (2011-2018). Isolation of CD4+ T cells took place after about 10 days in culture. Assay: immunoSEQ multiplex PCR; the TCRdb copy retains only in-frame clones and omits some. The sample has 25,000 to 30,000 clones, about three quarters seen once; the top ten hold 16%. These receptors lack a known antigen. The sequenced sample consisted of CD4+ T cells from PBMCs, cultured in vitro. These receptors were obtained from a human donor in good health.

The chain has TRBV18 and TRBJ1-5; D is undetermined. The CDR3 extends over 13 amino acids. Trimming pared 3 bases from V and 7 bases from J, leaving 10 bases between. Per the germline V gene, CDR1 is KGHSH and CDR2 is LQKENI. The CDR3 coding sequence is TGTGCCAGCTCACCGGAGGGTGTCCAGCCCCAGCATTTT. This codes for CASSPEGVQPQHF.

The V gene is TRBV7-3, the J gene TRBJ2-1; TRBD2 matches at 13 bases. CDR1 SGHTA and CDR2 FQGTGA come from the germline V gene. The CDR3 length is 16 residues. V was clipped by 2 bases and J by 5 bases; unmatched bases: 3. This chain's CDR3 is CASSLLLAGGNNEQFF. In nucleotides, the CDR3 is TGTGCCAGCAGCTTACTACTAGCGGGAGGGAACAATGAGCAGTTCTTC.

The chain uses TRBV28 and TRBJ1-2, with a possible D match to TRBD1 (5 bases). The V end lost 5 bases, the J end lost 1 base, and 17 bases lay between the germline ends. The CDR3 contains 16 residues. Germline V lookup: CDR1 MDHEN, CDR2 SYDVKM. The CDR3 protein is CASSPQGGTLNYGYTF. The CDR3 nucleotides are TGTGCCAGCAGTCCCCAGGGAGGGACCCTTAACTATGGCTACACCTTC.

The genes are TRBV23-1 and TRBJ1-4, with a weak D call TRBD1 (6 bases). TRBV23-1 qualifies as an ORF whose function is uncertain. Between the trimmed V and J ends, which lost 4 bases and 3 bases, there was a span of 9 bases. The CDR3 runs 14 residues. The CDR3 sequence is CASSLRQANEKLFF. In nucleotides, the CDR3 is TGCGCCAGCAGTCTTAGACAGGCTAATGAAAAACTGTTTTTT.

The V and J genes are TRBV4-3 and TRBJ2-5, with D possibly being TRBD2 (6 bases). The CDR3 consists of 15 residues. V dropped 0 bases and J dropped 2 bases, with 10 bases sitting between them. CDR1 and CDR2 (germline): LGHNA, YSLEER. The CDR3: CASSQEWGVQETQYF. CDR3 in DNA: TGCGCCAGCAGCCAAGAGTGGGGGGTACAAGAGACCCAGTACTTC.

The chain is built from TRBV25-1 and TRBJ1-2; 7 positions agree with TRBD1. The CDR3 spans 15 residues. The J segment lost 4 bases and the V segment lost 4 bases, leaving 9 bases of the junction unmatched. The germline CDR1 and CDR2 sequences are MGHDK and SYGVNS. Here the CDR3 reads CASSGATGVSYGYTF. The CDR3 bases are TGTGCCAGCAGTGGGGCCACAGGGGTTTCCTATGGCTACACCTTC.

This clone qualifies as medium-sized (0.01 to 0.1%). The chain employs TRBV4-2 and TRBJ1-4; D might be TRBD1 (6 bases). Germline values: CDR1 LGHNA, CDR2 YNFKEQ. The CDR3 has 15 residues. Trimming shortened V by 0 bases and J by 5 bases, and 10 bases separated the two germline ends. The CDR3 DNA reads TGTGCCAGCAGCCAAGATCGGGGGGCAAATGAAAAACTGTTTTTT. Protein: CASSQDRGANEKLFF.

The V gene is TRBV6-5, the J gene TRBJ1-1, with TRBD1 as a possible D gene (6 bases). This CDR3 spans 14 amino acids. CDR1 and CDR2 from the germline V gene are MNHEY and SVGAGI. The V end lost 0 bases, the J end lost 3 bases, and 8 bases lay between the germline ends. CDR3 sequence: CASSYSGGDTEAFF. CDR3 DNA sequence: TGTGCCAGCAGTTACTCAGGGGGGGACACTGAAGCTTTCTTT.

The rearrangement uses TRBV6-5 and TRBJ2-7; D is unresolved. The CDR3 contains 14 residues. Trimming took off 6 bases at V and 2 bases at J, with 14 bases between the two ends. Germline assignment: CDR1 MNHEY and CDR2 SVGAGI. The CDR3 here is CASSGTDGPYEQYF. CDR3 bases: TGTGCCAGCAGCGGAACAGACGGCCCCTACGAGCAGTACTTC.

The V call is TRBV7-2, the J call TRBJ1-6; 8 nucleotides align to TRBD1. The CDR3 has 16 amino acids. In germline, CDR1 is SGHTA, CDR2 FQGNSA. V shed 5 bases and J 6 bases; nucleotides not matched to a gene: 9. The CDR3 loop is CASSRDQGAVNSPLHF. The CDR3 region has the DNA TGTGCCAGCAGCCGCGACCAGGGGGCCGTTAATTCACCCCTCCACTTT.

The rearrangement links TRBV29-1 to TRBJ2-3; maybe TRBD2 (5 bases). Trimming pared 1 base from V and 7 bases from J, leaving 12 bases between. Germline-derived CDR1 and CDR2 are SQVTM and ANQGSEA. This CDR3 contains 13 residues. CDR3 loop: CSVEVGRLNTQYF. CDR3 bases: TGCAGCGTTGAAGTTGGGCGACTAAATACGCAGTATTTT.

The V gene is TRBV19, the J gene TRBJ2-2, with 7 positions matching TRBD1. Germline lookup yields CDR1 LNHDA and CDR2 SQIVND (reference sequence). CDR3 length: 14 residues. V gave up 2 bases and J gave up 7 bases; unmatched junction bases: 4. The CDR3 nucleotides are TGTGCCAGTAGTATACAGGGGGTTAGCGGGGAGCTGTTTTTT. Its protein is CASSIQGVSGELFF. Looking up the rest from reference TRBV19 and TRBJ2-2 gives the full variable domain: DGGITQSPKYLFRKEGQNVTLSCEQNLNHDAMYWYRQDPGQGLRLIYYSQIVNDFQKGDIAEGYSVSREKKESFPLTVTSAQKNPTAFYLCASSIQGVSGELFFGEGSRLTVL.

CDR3 loop: CSVVGSWSETQYF. The CDR3 region has the DNA TGCAGCGTTGTAGGTTCGTGGAGCGAGACCCAGTACTTC. The chain employs TRBV29-1 and TRBJ2-5; D is unresolved. Germline V gene lookup returns CDR1 SQVTM and CDR2 ANQGSEA. Between the trimmed V and J ends, which lost 4 bases and 5 bases, there was a span of 14 bases. This CDR3 is 13 amino acids long.

The V call is TRBV12-3 or TRBV12-4, the J call TRBJ1-1; 7 bases line up with TRBD1. The junction had 5 bases not matched to a gene; V was cut back by 5 bases and J by 8 bases. This CDR3 is built from 12 residues. CDR3 coding DNA: TGTGCCAGCAGTCTTCCGGACAGGGAAGCTTTCTTT. Its translation is CASSLPDREAFF.

The chain links TRBV11-2 to TRBJ1-5; no clear D. Trimming cost V 5 bases and J 6 bases, with 11 bases left between them. Per germline, CDR1 SGHAT and CDR2 FQNNGV. The CDR3 spans 13 residues. CDR3 residues: CASSPNPGQPQHF. The DNA of the CDR3 is TGTGCCAGCAGCCCCAACCCCGGTCAGCCCCAGCATTTT.

The chain carries TRBV19 and TRBJ1-2; 8 positions agree with TRBD1. Germline V gene data show CDR1 as LNHDA and CDR2 as SQIVND (reference sequence). Trimming cost V 4 bases and J 4 bases; bases outside gene matches: 5. CDR3 length equals 14 residues. The CDR3 loop reads CASSTGQGGYGYTF. The CDR3 DNA reads as TGTGCCAGTAGTACAGGACAGGGAGGCTATGGCTACACCTTC.

The V call is TRBV2, the J call TRBJ2-7; D possibly uses TRBD1 or TRBD2 (5 bases each). Trimming took off 6 bases at V and 7 bases at J, with 10 bases between the two ends. The CDR3 has 11 residues. The germline CDR1 and CDR2 sequences are SNHLY and FYNNEI. CDR3 loop: CASRGVGEQYF. The CDR3 DNA sequence: TGTGCCAGCAGGGGGGTTGGGGAGCAGTACTTC.

In this sample, this clone turned up once. The chain recombines TRBV6-6 with TRBJ2-6, with 8 bases aligning to TRBD2. The CDR3 is 17 amino acids. After removal of 5 bases from V and 2 bases from J, the junction contained 8 bases not matched to a gene. In germline, CDR1 is MNHNY, CDR2 SVGAGI (reference sequence). The CDR3 sequence is CASSLLPGGTGANVLTF. CDR3 DNA sequence: TGTGCCAGCAGTCTCCTACCGGGGGGGACTGGGGCCAACGTCCTGACTTTC.

The chain carries TRBV19 and TRBJ2-7; a possible D gene is TRBD1 (5 bases). Deletions cut 4 bases from V and 5 bases from J, with 12 bases between. Germline-derived CDR1 and CDR2 are LNHDA and SQIVND (reference sequence). CDR3 length equals 13 residues. The CDR3 DNA sequence: TGTGCCAGTAGTAGGCCGGCAGGGCACGAGCAGTACTTC. Protein product: CASSRPAGHEQYF.

This clone was counted between two and nine times. CDR3 nucleotide sequence: TGTGCCAGCAGCCGACAGGGGGCGGCCGACAATGAGCAGTTCTTC. It yields the protein CASSRQGAADNEQFF. V usage is TRBV3-1 (or the pseudogene TRBV3-2) and J usage is TRBJ2-1; TRBD1 matches at 10 bases. From germline, CDR1 is LGHDT and CDR2 YNNKEL (reference sequence). J lost 5 bases, V lost 4 bases, and 5 bases had no gene match. The CDR3 contains 15 residues.

The chain carries TRBV19 and TRBJ2-5; D ambiguous. The V end lost 9 bases, the J end lost 2 bases, and 7 bases lay between the germline ends. CDR1 is LNHDA and CDR2 is SQIVND in the germline V gene (reference sequence). The CDR3 spans 11 residues. DNA for the CDR3: TGTGCCAGCGGGTTTCAAGAGACCCAGTACTTC. This codes for CASGFQETQYF.

This chain links TRBV3-1 (or the pseudogene TRBV3-2) with TRBJ2-1, with a possible D match to TRBD2 (6 bases). The germline gives CDR1 LGHDT, CDR2 YNNKEL (reference sequence). The V end lost 4 bases, the J end lost 7 bases, and 14 bases lay between the germline ends. This CDR3 has 14 residues. The CDR3 DNA is TGTGCCAGCAGCCCCCCGGGACTCCAAAATGAGCAGTTCTTC. Amino acids: CASSPPGLQNEQFF.